Listed below are T cell receptor beta chains from one sample, sequenced in a study of T cell responses to AZD1222 COVID-19 vaccine. Data came from immunoSEQ multiplex PCR; TCRdb stores just in-frame clones and leaves some out. The profile covers over 100,000 clones, with approximately 94% appearing a single time and approximately 6.3% taken by the ten largest. The sequencing used peripheral blood, collected on day 0 of AZD1222 vaccination. These receptors came from an adult in good health. Both conserved end residues are part of each CDR3. Each record gives: V gene, J gene, D gene, clone size, CDR3 protein, CDR3 DNA. A D gene is named only where the DNA matches it firmly. Clone size is not always given. Where it is, it says once, few, many or a class for expanded clones.

>TRBV7-6|TRBJ2-3|TRBD2|NA
CASREQGTSGATDTQYF
TGTGCCAGCAGGGAACAAGGGACTAGCGGGGCCACAGATACGCAGTATTTT
>TRBV3-1/TRBV3-2|TRBJ2-1|NA|NA
CASSHPPQYEQFF
TGTGCCAGCAGCCATCCCCCCCAGTATGAGCAGTTCTTC
>TRBV7-3|TRBJ2-1|TRBD2|NA
CASSLARLAGKNEQFF
TGTGCCAGCAGCTTAGCGCGCCTAGCGGGAAAGAATGAGCAGTTCTTC
>TRBV28|TRBJ1-2|NA|NA
CASSLGNYGYTF
TGTGCCAGCAGTTTGGGAAACTATGGCTACACCTTC
>TRBV7-9|TRBJ1-6|TRBD1|NA
CASSSPGGDSPLHF
TGTGCCAGCAGCTCACCAGGGGGTGATTCACCCCTCCACTTT
>TRBV7-9|TRBJ1-1|TRBD1|NA
CASSLKRTGGSGAFF
TGTGCCAGCAGCTTAAAGCGGACAGGGGGTAGCGGAGCTTTCTTT
>TRBV18|TRBJ2-1|NA|NA
CASSPSQGPSYNEQFF
TGTGCCAGCTCACCTTCCCAGGGCCCCTCTTACAATGAGCAGTTCTTC
>TRBV30|TRBJ1-3|NA|NA
CAWRRILSGNTIYF
TGTGCCTGGAGGCGCATCCTCTCTGGAAACACCATATATTTT
>TRBV20-1|TRBJ2-3|NA|once
CSASLPALSTDTQYF
TGCAGTGCTAGTCTCCCAGCGCTTAGCACAGATACGCAGTATTTT
>TRBV6-5|TRBJ1-4|TRBD1|NA
CASSYRDRTNEKLFF
TGTGCCAGCAGTTACCGGGACAGGACTAATGAAAAACTGTTTTTT
>TRBV3-1/TRBV3-2|TRBJ1-2|NA|once
CASSPDSYDYTF
TGTGCCAGCAGCCCGGACAGTTACGACTACACCTTC
>TRBV11-3|TRBJ2-5|NA|NA
CASSSRTSGRETQYF
TGTGCCAGCAGCTCCCGGACGTCCGGTCGGGAGACCCAGTACTTC
>TRBV19|TRBJ2-1|TRBD2|NA
CASSALTSGSKGEQFF
TGTGCCAGTAGTGCCCTGACTAGCGGGAGCAAGGGTGAGCAGTTCTTC
>TRBV28|TRBJ2-5|NA|NA
CASSSGTLRGTQYF
TGTGCCAGCAGTTCCGGGACCCTCCGAGGGACCCAGTACTTC
>TRBV19|TRBJ2-7|NA|NA
CASSIAGYEQYF
TGTGCCAGTAGTATCGCGGGCTACGAGCAGTACTTC
>TRBV4-3|TRBJ2-1|NA|NA
CASSQDFFLGGNEQFF
TGCGCCAGCAGCCAAGATTTTTTTTTGGGCGGGAACGAGCAGTTCTTC
>TRBV12-3/TRBV12-4|TRBJ2-3|TRBD2|NA
CASSLPGTITQYF
TGTGCCAGCAGTTTACCAGGGACTATCACGCAGTATTTT
>TRBV13|TRBJ1-1|NA|NA
CASSHYRDKITTEAFF
TGTGCCAGCAGCCACTACCGGGACAAAATTACCACTGAAGCTTTCTTT
>TRBV6-5|TRBJ1-1|NA|NA
CATNTHPNTEAFF
TGTGCCACCAATACCCACCCGAACACTGAAGCTTTCTTT
>TRBV11-2|TRBJ2-1|NA|NA
CASSSLGPLAQFF
TGTGCCAGCAGCTCCTTAGGCCCGCTAGCCCAGTTCTTC
>TRBV6-5|TRBJ2-1|NA|NA
CASSYGGQGSHEQFF
TGTGCCAGCAGTTACGGGGGCCAGGGGTCGCATGAGCAGTTCTTC
>TRBV18|TRBJ2-1|NA|NA
CASSLRGDNEQFF
TGTGCCAGCTCACTCAGGGGGGACAATGAGCAGTTCTTC
>TRBV24-1|TRBJ2-2|NA|once
CATSGAGVAGELFF
TGTGCCACCAGTGGGGCAGGGGTCGCCGGGGAGCTGTTTTTT
>TRBV28|TRBJ1-4|NA|NA
CASTPGRATNEKLFF
TGTGCCAGCACTCCCGGCCGGGCAACTAATGAAAAACTGTTTTTT
>TRBV27|TRBJ2-3|NA|NA
CATALERATGTQYF
TGTGCCACAGCACTGGAGCGGGCCACAGGGACGCAGTATTTT
>TRBV27|TRBJ1-5|TRBD1|NA
CASSPNRGRDPHNQPQHF
TGTGCCAGCAGTCCCAACAGGGGGCGGGACCCCCACAATCAGCCCCAGCATTTT
>TRBV7-2|TRBJ1-5|NA|NA
CASSLTGTLQPQHF
TGTGCCAGCAGTTTAACCGGGACACTCCAGCCCCAGCATTTT
>TRBV6-5|TRBJ1-5|TRBD1|NA
CASSPGQGNQPQHF
TGTGCCAGCAGTCCCGGACAGGGTAACCAGCCCCAGCATTTT
>TRBV28|TRBJ2-7|NA|NA
CASTRAYEQYF
TGTGCCAGCACAAGGGCTTACGAGCAGTACTTC
>TRBV27|TRBJ2-1|TRBD2|NA
CASSLILAGRPEQFF
TGTGCCAGCAGTTTAATTCTAGCGGGTAGACCTGAGCAGTTCTTC
>TRBV5-8|TRBJ1-2|NA|NA
CASSSFRAGFYGYTF
TGTGCCAGCAGCTCCTTCCGGGCAGGGTTCTATGGCTACACCTTC
>TRBV7-8|TRBJ2-7|TRBD1|NA
CASRRLNPGQKGVREQYF
TGTGCCAGCAGGCGCCTTAATCCGGGACAGAAGGGGGTACGGGAGCAGTACTTC
>TRBV6-2/TRBV6-3|TRBJ2-7|NA|NA
CASSGQPFPYEQYF
TGTGCCAGCAGCGGACAGCCTTTTCCCTACGAGCAGTACTTC
>TRBV19|TRBJ1-5|NA|NA
CASSIWSSNQPQHF
TGTGCCAGTAGTATATGGAGTAGCAATCAGCCCCAGCATTTT
>TRBV3-1/TRBV3-2|TRBJ2-3|TRBD1|NA
CASSPGTGGRLDTQYF
TGTGCCAGCAGTCCCGGGACAGGGGGCCGGCTTGATACGCAGTATTTT
>TRBV30|TRBJ1-1|NA|many
CAWRSSPNTEAFF
TGTGCCTGGAGGAGTTCTCCAAACACTGAAGCTTTCTTT
>TRBV9|TRBJ2-3|TRBD2|NA
CASSVDSGITQYF
TGTGCCAGCAGCGTAGATAGCGGGATCACGCAGTATTTT
>TRBV5-1|TRBJ1-1|NA|NA
CASSPYKIQAEAFF
TGCGCCAGCAGCCCCTATAAGATTCAAGCTGAAGCTTTCTTT
>TRBV19|TRBJ1-2|NA|NA
CASSIDDRYYGYTF
TGTGCCAGTAGTATAGATGACCGATACTATGGCTACACCTTC